The following is a TCR beta chain sequence with its context. Its antigen is undetermined. This record belongs to a study of T cells in Graves' hyperthyroidism and ophthalmopathy. Template material for amplifying TCR beta CDR3 regions consisted of RNA transcripts. TCR CDR3 underwent first-round RT-PCR with the HTBI primer set. One entry per CDR3 protein results from TCRdb running MiXCR on the multiplex PCR reads. This sample has around 660,000 distinct CDR3 sequences, with nearly 45% found just once. Germline V CDR1 and CDR2: LNHNV, YYDKDF (reference sequence). J lost 4 bases, V lost 0 bases, and 1 base had no gene match. The CDR3 length is 15 residues. Lactation, pregnancy, other autoimmune disease or uncontrolled infection led to exclusion of patients. Based on clinical symptoms, serum thyroxine and TRAb, thyroid ultrasound and orbital computed tomography, diagnoses were reached. Findings and limits, study-wide: In blood, most of the thyroid clonotypes expanded above 0.001 were also present.

Sample: peripheral blood or thyroid tissue (not recorded which). J is TRBJ1-5 and V is TRBV15; TRBD1 aligns across 9 bases. The sequence derives from an adult man with Graves' disease, either hyperthyroidism or ophthalmopathy (not recorded which). CDR3 in amino acids: CATSRDGQGNQPQHF. In DNA, the CDR3 is TGTGCCACCAGCAGAGATGGACAGGGGAATCAGCCCCAGCATTTT.